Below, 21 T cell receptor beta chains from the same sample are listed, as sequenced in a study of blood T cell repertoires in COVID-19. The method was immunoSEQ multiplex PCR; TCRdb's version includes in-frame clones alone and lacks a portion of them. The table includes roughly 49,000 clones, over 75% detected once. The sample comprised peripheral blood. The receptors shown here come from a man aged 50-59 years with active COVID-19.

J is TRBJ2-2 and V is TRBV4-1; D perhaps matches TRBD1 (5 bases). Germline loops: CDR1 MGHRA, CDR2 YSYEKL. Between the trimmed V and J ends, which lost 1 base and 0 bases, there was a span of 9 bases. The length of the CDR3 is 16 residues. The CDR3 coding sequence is TGCGCCAGCAGCCAAGGGCGACAGTCGAACACCGGGGAGCTGTTTTTT. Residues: CASSQGRQSNTGELFF.

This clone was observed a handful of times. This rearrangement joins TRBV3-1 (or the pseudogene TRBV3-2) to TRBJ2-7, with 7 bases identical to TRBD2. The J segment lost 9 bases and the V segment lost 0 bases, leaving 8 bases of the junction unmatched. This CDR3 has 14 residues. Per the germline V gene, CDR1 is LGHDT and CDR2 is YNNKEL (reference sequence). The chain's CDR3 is CASSQDFRPGGQYF. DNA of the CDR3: TGTGCCAGCAGCCAAGATTTTAGGCCGGGAGGGCAGTACTTC.

This CDR3 is CASSLGGVSNRGRETQYF. DNA of the CDR3: TGTGCCAGCAGCTTGGGCGGCGTCTCGAACAGGGGCAGGGAGACCCAGTACTTC. V is TRBV7-2 and J is TRBJ2-5, with 7 bases lining up with TRBD1. V shed 3 bases, J shed 5 bases, and the junction held 18 bases outside the gene matches. The CDR3 runs to 18 residues. CDR1 and CDR2 from the germline V gene are SGHTA and FQGNSA. Based on the CDR3 plus reference TRBV7-2 and TRBJ2-5, the full variable domain is GAGVSQSPSNKVTEKGKDVELRCDPISGHTALYWYRQSLGQGLEFLIYFQGNSAPDKSGLPSDRFSAERTGGSVSTLTIQRTQQEDSAVYLCASSLGGVSNRGRETQYFGPGTRLLVL.

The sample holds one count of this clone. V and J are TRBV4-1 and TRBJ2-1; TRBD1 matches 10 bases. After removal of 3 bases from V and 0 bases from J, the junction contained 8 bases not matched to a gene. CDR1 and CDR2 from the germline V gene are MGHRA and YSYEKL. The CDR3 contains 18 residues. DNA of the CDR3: TGCGCCAGCAGCCACCCGGGACAGGGGTCCCCCTCCTACAATGAGCAGTTCTTC. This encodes CASSHPGQGSPSYNEQFF.

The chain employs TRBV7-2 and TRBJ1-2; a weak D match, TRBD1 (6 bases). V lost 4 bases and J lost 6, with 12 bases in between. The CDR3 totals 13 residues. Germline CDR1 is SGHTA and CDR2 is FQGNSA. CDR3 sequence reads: CASSSIYRDGYTF. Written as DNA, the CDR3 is TGTGCCAGCAGCTCTATTTACAGGGATGGCTACACCTTC.

Here the CDR3 reads CASSEWTANTGELFF. Here the CDR3 DNA reads TGTGCCAGCAGTGAGTGGACAGCGAACACCGGGGAGCTGTTTTTT. The rearrangement links TRBV6-1 to TRBJ2-2, with D perhaps matching TRBD1 (6 bases). Germline lookup yields CDR1 MNHNS and CDR2 SASEGT. V gave up 3 bases and J gave up 0 bases, with 8 bases separating them. CDR3 size: 15 residues.

CDR3 bases: TGTGCCAGACAAATGGGGACAGGGGGCGATCAGCCCCAGCATTTT. It codes for CARQMGTGGDQPQHF. The chain combines TRBV7-9 with TRBJ1-5; 12 bases are shared with TRBD1. The CDR3 runs to 15 residues. Per the germline V gene, CDR1 is SEHNR and CDR2 is FQNEAQ (reference sequence). V shed 9 bases, J shed 5 bases, and the junction held 8 bases outside the gene matches.

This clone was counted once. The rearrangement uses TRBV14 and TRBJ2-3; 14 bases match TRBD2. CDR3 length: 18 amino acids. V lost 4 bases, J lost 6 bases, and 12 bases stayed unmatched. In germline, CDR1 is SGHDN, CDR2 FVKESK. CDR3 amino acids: CASSRGGGTSGRTDTQYF. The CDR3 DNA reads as TGTGCCAGCAGCCGAGGAGGCGGGACTAGCGGGAGAACCGATACGCAGTATTTT.

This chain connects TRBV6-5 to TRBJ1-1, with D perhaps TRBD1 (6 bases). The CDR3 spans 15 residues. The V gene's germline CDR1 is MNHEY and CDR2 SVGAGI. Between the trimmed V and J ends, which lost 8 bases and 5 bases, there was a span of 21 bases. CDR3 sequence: CASGSPFNRGTEAFF. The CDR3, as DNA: TGTGCCAGCGGATCACCCTTTAATAGGGGGACTGAAGCTTTCTTT.

The CDR3 coding sequence is TGTGCCAGCAGCAAAAGAGGGCGGGGGACCGGGGAGCTGTTTTTT. Translating it yields CASSKRGRGTGELFF. The rearrangement joins TRBV21-1 to TRBJ2-2; the D segment call TRBD2 is taken from the table without a DNA check. TRBV21-1 has pseudogene status. The CDR3 consists of 15 residues.

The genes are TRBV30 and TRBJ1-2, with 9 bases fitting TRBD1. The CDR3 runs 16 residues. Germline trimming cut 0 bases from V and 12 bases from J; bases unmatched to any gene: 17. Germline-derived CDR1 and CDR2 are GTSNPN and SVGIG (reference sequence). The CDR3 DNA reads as TGTGCCTGGAGTGTTTTGACAGGGGGAGGCGTCGTATGGCACACCTTC. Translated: CAWSVLTGGGVVWHTF.

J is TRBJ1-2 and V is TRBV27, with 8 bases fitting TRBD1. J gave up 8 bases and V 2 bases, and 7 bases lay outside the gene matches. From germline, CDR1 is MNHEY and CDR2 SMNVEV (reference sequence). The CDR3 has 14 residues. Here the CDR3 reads CASSLPGGFGGYTF. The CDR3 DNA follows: TGTGCCAGCAGTTTACCAGGGGGCTTCGGAGGCTACACCTTC.

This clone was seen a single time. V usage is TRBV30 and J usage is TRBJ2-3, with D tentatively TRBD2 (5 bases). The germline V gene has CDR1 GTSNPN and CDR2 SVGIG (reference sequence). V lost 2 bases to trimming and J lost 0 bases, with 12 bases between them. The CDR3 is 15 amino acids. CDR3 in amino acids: CAWSKVALSTDTQYF. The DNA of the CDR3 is TGTGCCTGGAGTAAGGTAGCGCTGAGCACAGATACGCAGTATTTT. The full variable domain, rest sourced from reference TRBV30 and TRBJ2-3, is SQTIHQWPATLVQPVGSPLSLECTVEGTSNPNLYWYRQAAGRGLQLLFYSVGIGQISSEVPQNLSASRPQDRQFILSSKKLLLSDSGFYLCAWSKVALSTDTQYFGPGTRLTVL.

CDR3: CASSFGQARNQPQHF. The CDR3 region has the DNA TGTGCCAGCAGCTTCGGACAGGCCCGAAATCAGCCCCAGCATTTT. The J gene is TRBJ1-5, the V gene TRBV7-2; 7 nucleotides align to TRBD1. The CDR3 contains 15 residues. V was clipped by 3 bases and J by 4 bases; unmatched bases: 6. Germline V gene lookup returns CDR1 SGHTA and CDR2 FQGNSA. The full variable domain, completed using reference TRBV7-2 and TRBJ1-5, is GAGVSQSPSNKVTEKGKDVELRCDPISGHTALYWYRQSLGQGLEFLIYFQGNSAPDKSGLPSDRFSAERTGGSVSTLTIQRTQQEDSAVYLCASSFGQARNQPQHFGDGTRLSIL.

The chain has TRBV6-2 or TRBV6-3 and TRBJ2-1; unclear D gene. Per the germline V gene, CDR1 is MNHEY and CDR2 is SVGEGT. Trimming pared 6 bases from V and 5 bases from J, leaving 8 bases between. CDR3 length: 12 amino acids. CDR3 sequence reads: CASSRENNEQFF. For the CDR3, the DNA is TGTGCCAGCAGCCGAGAAAACAATGAGCAGTTCTTC.

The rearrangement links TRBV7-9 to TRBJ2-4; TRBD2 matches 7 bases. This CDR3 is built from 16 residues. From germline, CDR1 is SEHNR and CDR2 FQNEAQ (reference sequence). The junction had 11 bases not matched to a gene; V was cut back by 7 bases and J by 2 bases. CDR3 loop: CASTPPGGGPKNIQYF. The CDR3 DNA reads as TGTGCCAGCACCCCCCCGGGGGGAGGGCCCAAAAACATTCAGTACTTC.

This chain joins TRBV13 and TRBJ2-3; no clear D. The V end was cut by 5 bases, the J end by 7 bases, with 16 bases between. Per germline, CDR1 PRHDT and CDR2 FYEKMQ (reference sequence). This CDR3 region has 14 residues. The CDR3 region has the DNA TGTGCCAGCAGCATCCCTTTCGCCCACAATACGCAGTATTTT. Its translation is CASSIPFAHNTQYF.

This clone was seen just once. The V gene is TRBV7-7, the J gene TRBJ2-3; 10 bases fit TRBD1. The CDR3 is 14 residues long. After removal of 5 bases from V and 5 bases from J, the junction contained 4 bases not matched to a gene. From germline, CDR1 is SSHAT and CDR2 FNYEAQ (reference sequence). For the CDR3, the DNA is TGTGCCAGCAGCACGGGGACAGGGGTAGATACGCAGTATTTT. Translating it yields CASSTGTGVDTQYF.

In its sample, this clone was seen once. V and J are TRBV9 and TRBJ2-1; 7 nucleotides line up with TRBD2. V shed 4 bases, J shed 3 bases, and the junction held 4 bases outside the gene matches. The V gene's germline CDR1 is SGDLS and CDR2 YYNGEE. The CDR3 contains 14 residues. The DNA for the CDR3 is TGTGCCAGCAGCACCAGGGAGGGCTACAATGAGCAGTTCTTC. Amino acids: CASSTREGYNEQFF.

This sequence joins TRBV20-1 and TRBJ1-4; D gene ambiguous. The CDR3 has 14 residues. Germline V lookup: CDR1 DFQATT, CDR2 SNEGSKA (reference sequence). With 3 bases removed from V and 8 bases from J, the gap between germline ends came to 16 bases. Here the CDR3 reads CSASGQGGSEKLFF. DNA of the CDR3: TGCAGTGCTAGTGGTCAAGGAGGGTCCGAAAAACTGTTTTTT.

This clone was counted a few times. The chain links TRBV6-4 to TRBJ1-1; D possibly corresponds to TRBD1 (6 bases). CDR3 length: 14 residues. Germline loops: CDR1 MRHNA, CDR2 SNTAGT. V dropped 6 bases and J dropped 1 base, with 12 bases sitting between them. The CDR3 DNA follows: TGTGCCAGCAGAGCACAGGGATGGAACACTGAAGCTTTCTTT. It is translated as CASRAQGWNTEAFF.